This TCR beta chain was captured by sequencing in a study of blood T cell repertoires in COVID-19. Whole-study context: COVID-19 samples collected from the United States, Italy and Spain covered acute and convalescent phases. PBMCs, B-cell-depleted T cells, or T cells were the source of the cDNA or gDNA that made up the material.

In the original analysis: Researchers report that nucleated cell counts were estimated from reference gene primer amplification. TCRdb's table, derived via immunoSEQ multiplex PCR, lists solely in-frame clones and lacks some. Clone size and V and J calls were adopted from that table, with D and trimming inferred from the DNA. The sample consists of about 200,000 clones, around four fifths of them appearing once. Germline CDR1 LNHDA, CDR2 SQIVND (reference sequence). This CDR3 is built from 16 residues. J gave up 0 bases and V 6 bases, and 8 bases lay outside the gene matches. The sample taken for sequencing was peripheral blood. The V and J genes are TRBV19 and TRBJ1-1; the match to TRBD1 covers 9 bases. This TCR was recovered from a human donor in a cohort sampled during active COVID-19. CDR3 sequence reads: CASRGQGLLMNTEAFF. CDR3 nucleotides: TGTGCCAGTAGGGGACAGGGCCTACTCATGAACACTGAAGCTTTCTTT.